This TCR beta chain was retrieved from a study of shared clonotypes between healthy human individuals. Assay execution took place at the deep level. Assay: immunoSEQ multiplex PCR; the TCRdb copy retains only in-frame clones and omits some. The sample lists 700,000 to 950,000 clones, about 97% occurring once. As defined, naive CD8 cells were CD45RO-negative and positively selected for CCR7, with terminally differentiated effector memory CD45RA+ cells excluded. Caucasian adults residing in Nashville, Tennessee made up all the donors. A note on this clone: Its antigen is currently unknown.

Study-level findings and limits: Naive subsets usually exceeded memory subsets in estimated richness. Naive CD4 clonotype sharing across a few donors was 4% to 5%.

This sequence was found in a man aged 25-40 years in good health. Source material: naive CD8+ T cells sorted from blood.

The CDR3 here is CAISNTGQSTDTQYF. Written as DNA, the CDR3 is TGTGCCATCAGCAATACGGGACAGAGCACAGATACGCAGTATTTT. The rearrangement uses TRBV10-3 and TRBJ2-3; the match to TRBD1 covers 7 bases. Germline V lookup: CDR1 ENHRY, CDR2 SYGVKD. V was clipped by 6 bases and J by 0 bases; unmatched bases: 6. The CDR3 has 15 amino acids.